This entry concerns a single T cell receptor beta chain. The data were obtained in a study of blood T cell repertoires in COVID-19. Germline CDR1 reads WSHSY; CDR2 reads SAAADI. V was pared by 2 bases and J by 8 bases, with 9 bases of the junction left unmatched. CDR3 size: 16 residues. Sequenced by immunoSEQ multiplex PCR; TCRdb stores in-frame clones only, minus some. Among around 140,000 clones listed, approximately 86% were seen once. The specimen sequenced was peripheral blood. V is TRBV10-2 and J is TRBJ1-5; 10 bases line up with TRBD1. This clonotype was obtained from a woman in her 70s with COVID-19, enrolled during active disease. The CDR3 protein is CASSEVWRDRGEPQHF. For the CDR3, the DNA is TGCGCCAGCAGTGAGGTTTGGCGGGACAGGGGTGAGCCCCAGCATTTT.